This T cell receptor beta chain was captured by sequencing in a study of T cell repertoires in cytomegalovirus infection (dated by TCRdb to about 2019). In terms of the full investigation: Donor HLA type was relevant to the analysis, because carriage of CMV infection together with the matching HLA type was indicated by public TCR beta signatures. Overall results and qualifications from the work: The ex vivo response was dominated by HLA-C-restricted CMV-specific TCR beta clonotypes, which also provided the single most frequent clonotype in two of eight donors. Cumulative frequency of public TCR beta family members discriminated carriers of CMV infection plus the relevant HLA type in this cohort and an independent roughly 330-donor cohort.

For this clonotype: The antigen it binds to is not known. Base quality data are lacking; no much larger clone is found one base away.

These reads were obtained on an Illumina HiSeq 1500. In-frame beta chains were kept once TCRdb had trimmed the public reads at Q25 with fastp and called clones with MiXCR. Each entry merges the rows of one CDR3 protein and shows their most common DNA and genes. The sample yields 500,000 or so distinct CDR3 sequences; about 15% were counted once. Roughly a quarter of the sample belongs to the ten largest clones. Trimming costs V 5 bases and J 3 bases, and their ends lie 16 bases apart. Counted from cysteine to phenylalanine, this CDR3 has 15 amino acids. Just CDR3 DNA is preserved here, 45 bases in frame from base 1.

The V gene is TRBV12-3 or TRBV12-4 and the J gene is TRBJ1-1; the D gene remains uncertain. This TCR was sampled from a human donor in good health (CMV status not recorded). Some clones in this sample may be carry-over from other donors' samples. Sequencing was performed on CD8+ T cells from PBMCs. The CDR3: CASSNSQIRDTEAFF. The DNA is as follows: TGTGCCAGCAGTAACTCCCAAATACGGGACACTGAAGCTTTCTTT.